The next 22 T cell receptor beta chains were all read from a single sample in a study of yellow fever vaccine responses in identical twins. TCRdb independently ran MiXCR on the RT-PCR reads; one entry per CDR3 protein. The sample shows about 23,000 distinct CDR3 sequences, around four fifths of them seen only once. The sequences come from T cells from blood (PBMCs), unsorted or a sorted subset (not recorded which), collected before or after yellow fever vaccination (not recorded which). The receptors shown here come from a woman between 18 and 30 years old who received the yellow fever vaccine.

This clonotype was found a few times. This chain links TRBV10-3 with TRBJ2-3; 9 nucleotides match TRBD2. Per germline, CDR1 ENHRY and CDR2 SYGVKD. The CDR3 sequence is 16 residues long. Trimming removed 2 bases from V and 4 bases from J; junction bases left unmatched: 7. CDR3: CAISEEISGSSDTQYF. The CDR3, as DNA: TGTGCCATCAGTGAGGAAATTAGCGGGAGCTCAGATACGCAGTATTTT.

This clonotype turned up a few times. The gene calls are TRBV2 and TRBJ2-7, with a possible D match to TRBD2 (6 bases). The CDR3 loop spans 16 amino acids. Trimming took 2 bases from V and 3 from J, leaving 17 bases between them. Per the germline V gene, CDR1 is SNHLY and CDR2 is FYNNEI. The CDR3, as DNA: TGTGCCAGCAGTGAACCACAGGAATTCGGGAGCTACGAGCAGTACTTC. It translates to CASSEPQEFGSYEQYF.

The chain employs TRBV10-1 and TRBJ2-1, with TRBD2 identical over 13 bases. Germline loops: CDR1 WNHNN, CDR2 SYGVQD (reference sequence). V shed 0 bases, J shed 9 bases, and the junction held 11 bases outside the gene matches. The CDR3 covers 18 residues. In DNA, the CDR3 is TGCGCCAGCAGTGAGTCAAGTAGTCCGGGACTAGCGGGAACTGAGCAGTTCTTC. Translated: CASSESSSPGLAGTEQFF.

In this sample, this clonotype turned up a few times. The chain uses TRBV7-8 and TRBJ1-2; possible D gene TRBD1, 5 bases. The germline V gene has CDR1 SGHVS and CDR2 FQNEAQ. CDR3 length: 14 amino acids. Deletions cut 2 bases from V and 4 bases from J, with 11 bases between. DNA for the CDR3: TGTGCCAGCAGCTTATCGGGACTGGGCTATGGCTACACCTTC. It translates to CASSLSGLGYGYTF.

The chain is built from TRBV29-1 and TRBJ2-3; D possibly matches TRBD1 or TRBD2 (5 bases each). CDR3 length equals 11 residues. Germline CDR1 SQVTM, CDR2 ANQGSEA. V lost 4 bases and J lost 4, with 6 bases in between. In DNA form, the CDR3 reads TGCAGCGTTGGAGGGGCAGATACGCAGTATTTT. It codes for CSVGGADTQYF.

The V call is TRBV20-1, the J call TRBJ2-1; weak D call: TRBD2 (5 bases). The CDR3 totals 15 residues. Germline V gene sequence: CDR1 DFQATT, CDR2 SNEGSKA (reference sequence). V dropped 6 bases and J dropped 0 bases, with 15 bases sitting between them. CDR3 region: CSAPEAGLSYNEQFF. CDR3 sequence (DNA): TGCAGTGCCCCCGAGGCGGGCCTCTCCTACAATGAGCAGTTCTTC.

The CDR3 nucleotides are TGTGCCAGCAGCCAGGGGACAGGTAGAGAGACCCAGTACTTC. Encoded protein: CASSQGTGRETQYF. The chain couples TRBV7-6 to TRBJ2-5, with 8 bases identical to TRBD1. Germline-derived CDR1 and CDR2 are SGHVS and FNYEAQ. The CDR3 length is 14 residues. After removal of 5 bases from V and 4 bases from J, the junction contained 6 bases not matched to a gene.

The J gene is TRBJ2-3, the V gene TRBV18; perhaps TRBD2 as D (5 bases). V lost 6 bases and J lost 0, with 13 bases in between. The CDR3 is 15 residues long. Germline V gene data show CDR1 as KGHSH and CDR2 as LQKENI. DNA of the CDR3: TGTGCCAGCTCCCGAGGAGGTGGGAGCACAGATACGCAGTATTTT. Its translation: CASSRGGGSTDTQYF.

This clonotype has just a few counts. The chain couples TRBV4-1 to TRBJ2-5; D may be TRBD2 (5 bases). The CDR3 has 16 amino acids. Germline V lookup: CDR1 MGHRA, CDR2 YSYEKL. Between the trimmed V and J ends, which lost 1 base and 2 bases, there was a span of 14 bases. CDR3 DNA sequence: TGCGCCAGCAGCCAAGTGTCCCCGCGGGTACAAGAGACCCAGTACTTC. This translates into CASSQVSPRVQETQYF.

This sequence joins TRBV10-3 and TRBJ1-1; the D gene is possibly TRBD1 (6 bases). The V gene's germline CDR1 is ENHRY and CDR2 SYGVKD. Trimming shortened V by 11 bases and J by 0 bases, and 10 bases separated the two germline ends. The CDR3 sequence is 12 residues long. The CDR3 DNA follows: TGTGCCTCACAGGGATTGAACACTGAAGCTTTCTTT. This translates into CASQGLNTEAFF.

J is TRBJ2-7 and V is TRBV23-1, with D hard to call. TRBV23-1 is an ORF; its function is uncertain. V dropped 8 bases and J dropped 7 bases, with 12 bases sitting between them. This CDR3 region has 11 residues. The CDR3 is CASLPNREQYF. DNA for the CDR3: TGCGCCAGCCTTCCCAACCGGGAGCAGTACTTC.

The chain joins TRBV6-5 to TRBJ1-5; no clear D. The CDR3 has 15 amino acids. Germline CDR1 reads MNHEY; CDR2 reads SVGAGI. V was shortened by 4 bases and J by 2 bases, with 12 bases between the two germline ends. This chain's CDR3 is CASSSPDRRNQPQHF. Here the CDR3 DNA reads TGTGCCAGCAGTTCTCCAGACCGGCGCAATCAGCCCCAGCATTTT.

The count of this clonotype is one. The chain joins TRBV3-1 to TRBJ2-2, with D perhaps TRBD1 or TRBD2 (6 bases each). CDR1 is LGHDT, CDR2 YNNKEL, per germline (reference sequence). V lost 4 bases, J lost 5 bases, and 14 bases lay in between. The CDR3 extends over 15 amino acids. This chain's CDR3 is CASSLGGTRTGELFF. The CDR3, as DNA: TGTGCCAGCAGCCTGGGGGGCACGAGGACCGGGGAGCTGTTTTTT.

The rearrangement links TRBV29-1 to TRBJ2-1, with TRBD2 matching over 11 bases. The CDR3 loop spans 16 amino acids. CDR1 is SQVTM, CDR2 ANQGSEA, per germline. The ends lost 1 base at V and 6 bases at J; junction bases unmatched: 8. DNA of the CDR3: TGCAGCGTTGAAGCTTTGGGACTAGCGGAGCCCAATGAGCAGTTCTTC. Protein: CSVEALGLAEPNEQFF.

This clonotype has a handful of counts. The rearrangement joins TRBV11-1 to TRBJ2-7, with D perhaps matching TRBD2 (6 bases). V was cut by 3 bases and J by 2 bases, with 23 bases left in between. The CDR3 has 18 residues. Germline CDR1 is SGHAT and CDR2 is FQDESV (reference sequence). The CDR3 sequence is CASSFPVGGGRNPYEQYF. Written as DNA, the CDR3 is TGTGCCAGCAGCTTCCCCGTGGGGGGTGGACGGAACCCCTACGAGCAGTACTTC. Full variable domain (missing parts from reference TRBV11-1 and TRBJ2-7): EAEVAQSPRYKITEKSQAVAFWCDPISGHATLYWYRQILGQGPELLVQFQDESVVDDSQLPKDRFSAERLKGVDSTLKIQPAELGDSAMYLCASSFPVGGGRNPYEQYFGPGTRLTVT.

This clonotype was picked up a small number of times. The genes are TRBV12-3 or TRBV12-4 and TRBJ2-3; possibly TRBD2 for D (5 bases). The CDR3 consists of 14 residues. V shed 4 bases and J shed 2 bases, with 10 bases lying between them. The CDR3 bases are TGTGCCAGCAGTTCGGGGTCAAACACAGATACGCAGTATTTT. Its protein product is CASSSGSNTDTQYF.

The CDR3 region is CASSFSLRNTEAFF. The CDR3 coding sequence is TGTGCCAGCAGTTTTAGTCTAAGAAACACTGAAGCTTTCTTT. The chain has TRBV12-3 or TRBV12-4 and TRBJ1-1; D call uncertain. This CDR3 is 14 amino acids long. V was trimmed by 3 bases and J by 2 bases, leaving 10 bases between them.

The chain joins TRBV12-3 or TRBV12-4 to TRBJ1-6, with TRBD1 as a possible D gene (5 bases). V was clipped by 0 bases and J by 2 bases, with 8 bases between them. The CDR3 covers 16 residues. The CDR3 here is CASSLAVGPYNSPLHF. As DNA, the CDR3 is TGTGCCAGCAGTTTAGCCGTGGGACCCTATAATTCACCCCTCCACTTT.

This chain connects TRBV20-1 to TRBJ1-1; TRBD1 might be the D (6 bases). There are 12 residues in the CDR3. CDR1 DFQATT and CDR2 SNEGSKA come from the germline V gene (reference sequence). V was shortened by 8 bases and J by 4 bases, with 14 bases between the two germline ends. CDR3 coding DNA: TGCAGTATTCAGGGGTTCGGCACTGAAGCTTTCTTT. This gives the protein CSIQGFGTEAFF.

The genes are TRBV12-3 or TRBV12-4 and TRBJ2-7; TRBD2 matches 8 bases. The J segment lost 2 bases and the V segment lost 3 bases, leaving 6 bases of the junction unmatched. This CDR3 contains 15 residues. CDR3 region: CASSFSGSPTYEQYF. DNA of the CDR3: TGTGCCAGCAGTTTCAGCGGGAGCCCAACCTACGAGCAGTACTTC.

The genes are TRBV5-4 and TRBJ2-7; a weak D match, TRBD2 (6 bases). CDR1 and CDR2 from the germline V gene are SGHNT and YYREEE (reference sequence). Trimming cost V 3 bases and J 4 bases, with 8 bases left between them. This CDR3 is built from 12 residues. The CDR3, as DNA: TGTGCCAGCAGCTCGACTAGTTACGAGCAGTACTTC. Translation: CASSSTSYEQYF.

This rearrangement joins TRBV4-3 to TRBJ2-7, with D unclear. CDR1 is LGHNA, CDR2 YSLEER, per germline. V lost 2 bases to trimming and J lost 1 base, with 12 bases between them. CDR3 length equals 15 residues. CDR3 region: CASSQYGPESYEQYF. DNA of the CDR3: TGCGCCAGCAGCCAATACGGGCCCGAGTCCTACGAGCAGTACTTC.